This TCR beta chain was captured in a study of blood T cell repertoires in COVID-19 (dated by TCRdb to the early 2020s). Concerning the study at large: Collaborator samples came from the United States, Italy and Spain and covered acute and convalescent phases of COVID-19. The material from the prospective study consisted of cDNA or gDNA derived from T cells, B-cell-depleted T cells, or PBMCs. The sample metadata nearly always contained a de-identified subject ID, COVID-19 status, age in years and sex. Samples were obtained from the ongoing ImmuneRACE study (first 160 participants) and from 1,254 subjects provided by 6 global collaborators. The repertoires were made available in a free public database intended to serve as a resource for research on the immune response to SARS-CoV-2. Where available, HLA class I and class II types were obtained from metadata supplied by the sample provider rather than from assay-based typing. The dataset comprised deeply sampled blood TCRbeta repertoires from subjects exposed to, actively infected with, or recovered from COVID-19.

Overall results and qualifications from the work: The quantity of clinical and demographic metadata differed by source and by participant and was supplied without curation.

Unmatched junction bases come to 14, with V trimmed by 6 bases and J by 9 bases. Via the germline V gene, CDR1 is SGHDT and CDR2 YYEEEE. The CDR3 goes from the cysteine to the phenylalanine over 16 residues. The sequence is cut down to CDR3 DNA, 48 bases in frame from base 1. TCRbeta CDR3 regions were amplified from genomic DNA using the immunoSEQ Assay, a bias-controlled multiplex PCR. Processing in the source paper ran as follows. Within the assay, amplification of reference gene primers was used to estimate how many nucleated cells each sample contained. To quantify the absolute abundance of each unique TCRbeta CDR3 rearrangement, sequence reads were collapsed and filtered. Productive Simpson clonality was computed per sample as the square root of Simpson's diversity index over productive rearrangements. TCRdb provides this immuneACCESS table in a form limited to in-frame rearrangements. Some clones are lacking; in checked studies, under half of them reflect an unresolved V gene, and why the rest are absent is not known. Clonal size and the V and J genes are those of that table, whereas D and trimming came from the DNA. Recorded for this sample are approximately 40,000 clones; around 90% of them occurred a single time. The top ten clonotypes cover around 20% of the sample.

Each collaborating institution followed its own protocols to collect whole blood in K2EDTA tubes. For TCRbeta analysis, collaborators shipped samples in one of three forms: frozen whole blood, isolated PBMCs, or DNA extracted from either of those sample types. Notes on this clone: It lacks a known antigen. Per-nucleotide qualities are absent, and no much larger clonotype sits a single base away.

The chain couples TRBV5-6 to TRBJ1-6, and 8 bases in between align with TRBD1. The sequence came from a man aged 55 to 70 with acute or convalescent COVID-19. Sample: peripheral blood. The DNA sequence follows: TGTGCCAGCACTGGAATGTCCCAGGGGGCTGGTTCACCCCTCCACTTT. Its translation reads: CASTGMSQGAGSPLHF.